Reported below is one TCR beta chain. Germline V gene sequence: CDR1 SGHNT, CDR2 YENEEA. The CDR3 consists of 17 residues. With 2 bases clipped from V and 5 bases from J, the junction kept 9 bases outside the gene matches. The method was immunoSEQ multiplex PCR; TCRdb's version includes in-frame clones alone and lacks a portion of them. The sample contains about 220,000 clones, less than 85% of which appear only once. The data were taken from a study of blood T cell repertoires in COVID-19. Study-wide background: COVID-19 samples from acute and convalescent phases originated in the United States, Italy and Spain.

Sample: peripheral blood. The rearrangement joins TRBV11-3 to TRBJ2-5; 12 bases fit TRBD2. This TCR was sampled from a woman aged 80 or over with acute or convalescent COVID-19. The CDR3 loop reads CASSLWLAGGPGETQYF. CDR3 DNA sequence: TGTGCCAGCAGCTTATGGCTAGCGGGGGGGCCGGGCGAGACCCAGTACTTC.